The clone carrying this T cell receptor (beta chain) was observed a few times. Here immunoSEQ multiplex PCR was the method, and the copy in TCRdb shows in-frame clones only, minus some. The sample records around 82,000 clones, 89% being singletons. This entry comes from a study of control samples from healthy donors and cancer patients. The sample consisted of blood. The receptor's source is a man aged 45 to 65 in good health.

This chain's CDR3 is CASRGGASNQPQHF. The CDR3 bases are TGTGCCAGCAGAGGGGGCGCAAGCAATCAGCCCCAGCATTTT. The genes are TRBV6-5 and TRBJ1-5, with TRBD1 identical over 7 bases. The V and J ends lost 6 bases and 1 base, in that order; junction bases with no gene match: 3. The CDR3 extends over 14 amino acids. Germline V gene sequence: CDR1 MNHEY, CDR2 SVGAGI.